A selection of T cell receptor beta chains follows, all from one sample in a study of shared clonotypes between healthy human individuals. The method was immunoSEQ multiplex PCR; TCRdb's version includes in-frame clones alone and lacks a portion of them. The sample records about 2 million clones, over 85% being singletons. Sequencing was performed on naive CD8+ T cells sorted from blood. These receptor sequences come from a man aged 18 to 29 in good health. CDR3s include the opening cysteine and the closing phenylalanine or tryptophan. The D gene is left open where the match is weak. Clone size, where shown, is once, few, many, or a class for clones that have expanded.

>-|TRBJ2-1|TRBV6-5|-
CASSSGTSSYNEQFF
TGTGCCAGCAGTTCCGGGACAAGCTCCTACAATGAGCAGTTCTTC
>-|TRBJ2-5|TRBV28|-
CASSFDSDSLYF
TGTGCCAGCAGTTTCGACAGCGATAGCCTCTACTTC
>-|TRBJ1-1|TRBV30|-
CAWSVHRVTEAFF
TGTGCCTGGAGTGTACACAGGGTCACTGAAGCTTTCTTT
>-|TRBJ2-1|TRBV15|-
CATSREVRGLNEQFF
TGTGCCACCAGCAGAGAAGTCCGGGGGCTGAATGAGCAGTTCTTC
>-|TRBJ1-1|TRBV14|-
CASSQDWGNTEAFF
TGTGCCAGCAGCCAAGATTGGGGGAACACTGAAGCTTTCTTT
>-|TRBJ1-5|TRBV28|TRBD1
CASSSGQGVQPQHF
TGTGCCAGCAGTTCGGGACAGGGCGTTCAGCCCCAGCATTTT
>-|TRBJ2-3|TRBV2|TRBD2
CASSEAGGDVDTQYF
TGTGCCAGCAGTGAGGCGGGAGGGGACGTAGATACGCAGTATTTT
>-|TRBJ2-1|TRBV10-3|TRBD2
CAISSGRADEQFF
TGTGCCATCAGTAGCGGGAGGGCGGATGAGCAGTTCTTC
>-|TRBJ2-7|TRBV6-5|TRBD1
CASSLLQGPIYEQYF
TGTGCCAGCAGTTTATTACAGGGGCCGATCTACGAGCAGTACTTC
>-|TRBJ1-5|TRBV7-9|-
CASSFQINQPQHF
TGTGCCAGCAGCTTTCAGATCAATCAGCCCCAGCATTTT
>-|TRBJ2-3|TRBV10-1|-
CASSDRDPSTDTQYF
TGCGCCAGCAGTGACAGGGATCCAAGCACAGATACGCAGTATTTT
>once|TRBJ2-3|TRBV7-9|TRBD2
CASSLAGGPGDTQYF
TGTGCCAGCAGCTTAGCGGGAGGGCCCGGAGATACGCAGTATTTT
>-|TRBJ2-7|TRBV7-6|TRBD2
CASSRTSGSYEQYF
TGTGCCAGCAGCCGGACTAGCGGGTCCTACGAGCAGTACTTC
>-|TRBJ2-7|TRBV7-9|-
CASSPWQGGYEQYF
TGTGCCAGCAGCCCGTGGCAGGGGGGATACGAGCAGTACTTC
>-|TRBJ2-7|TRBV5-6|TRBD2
CASSFAPSGRSYEQYF
TGTGCCAGCAGCTTTGCACCTAGCGGGAGGTCATACGAGCAGTACTTC
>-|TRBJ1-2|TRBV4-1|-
CASSQEAGQIYGYTF
TGCGCCAGCAGCCAAGAAGCGGGGCAGATCTATGGCTACACCTTC
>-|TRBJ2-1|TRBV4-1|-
CASSQLQGNEQFF
TGCGCCAGCAGCCAATTACAGGGTAATGAGCAGTTCTTC